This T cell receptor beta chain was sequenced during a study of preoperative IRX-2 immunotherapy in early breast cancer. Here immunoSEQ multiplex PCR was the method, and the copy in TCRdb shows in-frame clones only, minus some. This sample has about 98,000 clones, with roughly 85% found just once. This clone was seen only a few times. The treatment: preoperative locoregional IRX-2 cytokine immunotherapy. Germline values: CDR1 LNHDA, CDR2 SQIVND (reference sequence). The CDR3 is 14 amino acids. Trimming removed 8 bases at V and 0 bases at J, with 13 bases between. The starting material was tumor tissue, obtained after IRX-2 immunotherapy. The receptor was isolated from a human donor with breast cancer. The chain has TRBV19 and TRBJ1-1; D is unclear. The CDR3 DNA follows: TGTGCCAGTGGCCGCGGTCAGGTGAACACTGAAGCTTTCTTT. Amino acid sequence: CASGRGQVNTEAFF. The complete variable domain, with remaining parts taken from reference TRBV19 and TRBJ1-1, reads DGGITQSPKYLFRKEGQNVTLSCEQNLNHDAMYWYRQDPGQGLRLIYYSQIVNDFQKGDIAEGYSVSREKKESFPLTVTSAQKNPTAFYLCASGRGQVNTEAFFGQGTRLTVV.